The clone carrying this T cell receptor (beta chain) has only a few counts. CDR1 and CDR2 from the germline V gene are SGHTA and FQGNSA. There are 15 residues in the CDR3. Losses at the gene ends were 5 bases for V and 0 bases for J; bases not matched to a gene: 3. In terms of age and location, participants ranged from roughly 18 to 95 years and lived in about 25 US areas. Self-reported history from a screening survey and questionnaire set each donor's cohort. Original processing methods: For nucleated cells, counts were estimated from reference gene primer amplification. Profiling relied on immunoSEQ multiplex PCR, and the TCRdb table lists in-frame clones only, not all of them. Clone size and V and J calls were adopted from that table, with D and trimming inferred from the DNA. The repertoire has under 200,000 clones, roughly 90% of them found once; the top ten carry roughly 0.82%. These data originate in a study of blood T cell repertoires in COVID-19. In the study overall: From the United States, Italy and Spain came samples of acute and convalescent COVID-19.

The sample was PBMCs or T cells enriched from blood (not recorded which). The V call is TRBV7-2, the J call TRBJ2-3; 9 bases match TRBD2. This receptor was obtained from a woman between 18 and 29 years old who had recovered from COVID-19. CDR3 DNA sequence: TGTGCCAGCAGCGTCACTAGCGGGAGCACAGATACGCAGTATTTT. This encodes CASSVTSGSTDTQYF.